The sequence of this T cell receptor beta chain was determined in a study of pediatric ulcerative colitis (dated by TCRdb to the late 2010s). A note on the overall study: Several ulcerative colitis patients had pancolitis and two had left-sided colitis, with histology consistent with ulcerative colitis in all. From under ten newly diagnosed, treatment-naive pediatric ulcerative colitis patients and a handful of non-IBD control children, paired blood and rectal samples were collected. The Pediatric Ulcerative Colitis Activity Index classified a couple of patients as having mild disease, four as having moderate disease and three as having acute severe colitis. The investigation overall reported the following: The healthy control group was small, consisting of only a handful of individuals. For technical reasons, the blood samples of a couple of patients yielded substantially fewer templates, so those samples were excluded from the blood-rectal overlap analysis. Autologous blood-rectal clonal overlap was significantly higher in ulcerative colitis patients than in controls, suggesting increased T cell trafficking to inflamed tissue. Blood-derived T cells may have been included in rectal pinch biopsies, especially in patients with overt colitis. Controls, mild-moderate and acute severe colitis patients were separated by rectal repertoire features, and reduced rectal diversity due to clonal expansions was observed in acute severe colitis. Because repertoires were derived from total lymphocyte DNA, patterns in rare subsets such as regulatory T cells may not have been reflected. Two rectal CDR3 clonotypes were present in all ulcerative colitis patients and in none of the controls.

During colonoscopy, one to two rectal pinch biopsies were obtained for research purposes. Before the diagnostic colonoscopy, none of the ulcerative colitis patients had been given any immunosuppressive medication. Before DNA isolation, rectal biopsies were subjected to proteinase K digestion. The Wizard kit (Promega) was used to extract genomic DNA from the blood and intestinal samples. From the cysteine through the phenylalanine, the CDR3 covers 16 amino acids. Of the read, only the CDR3 DNA is kept; its 48 bases are in frame from base 1. V has 4 bases trimmed and J has 4 bases trimmed; junction bases matching no gene number 6. Via the germline V gene (reference sequence), CDR1 is SGHNT and CDR2 YYREEE. To note about this clone: The antigen it recognizes is unknown. The sample holds no much larger clone one base away, and base qualities are not on file.

Rearranged CDR3 beta regions were amplified from genomic DNA with multiplex V and J primers using the immunoSEQ TRB Survey service. To keep depth equal across samples, survey-level sequencing depth of up to 500,000 reads per sample was applied. The libraries were purified and pooled, then sequenced using Illumina technology. Per the source publication's procedure: immunoSEQ online tools were used for productive clonality, sample overlap, pairwise scatters, CDR3 beta length, V/D/J gene usage and productiveness. Alongside Shannon and Simpson indices, calculated diversity was computed as the number of unique rearrangements divided by total templates, multiplied by 100. Z-score normalized data were analyzed by principal component analysis with the R prcomp function and the ggbiplot package. Morisita's index was used to quantify blood-rectal clonal overlap within each subject. The table comes from immuneACCESS by way of TCRdb, which keeps in-frame sequences with V and J called. Part of the clones is missing from these tables; in studies checked, under half for an unresolved V gene and the rest for unknown reasons. Clone size and V and J calls were adopted from that table, with D and trimming inferred from the DNA. For this sample there are 20,000 to 25,000 clones; about two thirds appear just once. The top ten constitute about 16% of the sample.

The TCR comes from a boy aged 5-17 years with severe ulcerative colitis. The chain joins TRBV5-4 to TRBJ2-5; 14 central bases correspond to TRBD2. The sample taken for sequencing was gut tissue. The sequenced DNA is TGTGCCAGCAGCCCCGGGGGACTAGCGGGGGTAGAGACCCAGTACTTC. It translates as CASSPGGLAGVETQYF.